A single sample is the source of the 10 T cell receptor beta chains below, sequenced in a study of blood T cell repertoires in COVID-19. The assay was immunoSEQ multiplex PCR, and TCRdb's table has in-frame clones only and misses some. The sample lists about 180,000 clones; about four fifths were seen once. Source material: PBMCs or T cells enriched from blood (not recorded which). Receptor source: a man between 60 and 75 years old who had recovered from COVID-19.

The chain has TRBV3-1 (or the pseudogene TRBV3-2) and TRBJ1-2; tentative D call: TRBD1 (5 bases). Germline V CDR1 and CDR2: LGHDT, YNNKEL (reference sequence). V was cut by 0 bases and J by 5 bases, with 10 bases left in between. The CDR3 is 14 amino acids. CDR3 sequence: CASSQERGWYGYTF. The DNA of the CDR3 is TGTGCCAGCAGCCAAGAAAGGGGTTGGTATGGCTACACCTTC.

The chain combines TRBV5-5 with TRBJ1-5, with TRBD1 as a possible D gene (6 bases). The CDR3 loop spans 14 amino acids. CDR1 SGHKS and CDR2 YYEKEE come from the germline V gene (reference sequence). V dropped 4 bases and J dropped 5 bases, with 13 bases sitting between them. CDR3 in DNA: TGTGCCAGCAGCCAGGACAGTGCGGATCAGCCCCAGCATTTT. Protein: CASSQDSADQPQHF.

The gene calls are TRBV19 and TRBJ2-2; tentatively, D is TRBD1 (5 bases). The CDR3 consists of 19 residues. From germline, CDR1 is LNHDA and CDR2 SQIVND (reference sequence). Trimming stripped 8 bases from V and 5 bases from J, with 30 bases between. The CDR3: CASSYTSPRATVRTGELFF. CDR3 coding DNA: TGTGCCAGTTCCTATACTTCGCCCAGGGCCACCGTGAGAACCGGGGAGCTGTTTTTT.

The genes are TRBV5-1 and TRBJ2-3, with D uncertain. Germline CDR1 SGHRS, CDR2 YFSETQ. V lost 3 bases and J lost 6, with 14 bases in between. The CDR3 contains 14 residues. The CDR3 spells CASSSGRPGDTQYF. In DNA, the CDR3 is TGCGCCAGCAGCTCCGGCAGGCCTGGGGATACGCAGTATTTT.

This clone occurred once. The rearrangement links TRBV9 to TRBJ2-1; tentatively, D is TRBD1 (6 bases). Per germline, CDR1 SGDLS and CDR2 YYNGEE. With 4 bases removed from V and 4 bases from J, the gap between germline ends came to 15 bases. The CDR3 spans 15 residues. CDR3 nucleotides: TGTGCCAGCAGCATCGCCGGGACATCTTACAATGAGCAGTTCTTC. This codes for CASSIAGTSYNEQFF.

The rearrangement joins TRBV18 to TRBJ1-4; TRBD1 is a possible D gene (5 bases). Trimming cost V 2 bases and J 8 bases, with 18 bases left between them. The CDR3 is 16 amino acids. Germline V lookup: CDR1 KGHSH, CDR2 LQKENI. CDR3: CASSPSGGAASEKLFF. The CDR3 bases are TGTGCCAGCTCACCATCGGGCGGGGCAGCAAGCGAAAAACTGTTTTTT.

The V call is TRBV30, the J call TRBJ1-6; 9 nucleotides line up with TRBD1. Trimming removed 3 bases from V and 6 bases from J; junction bases left unmatched: 6. This CDR3 is built from 15 residues. Germline CDR1 reads GTSNPN; CDR2 reads SVGIG (reference sequence). CDR3 DNA: TGTGCCTGGAGGGACAGGGGTCGCGTTAATTCACCCCTCCACTTT. Amino acid sequence: CAWRDRGRVNSPLHF.

The CDR3 sequence: CASRTPGTGDTGELFF. CDR3 sequence (DNA): TGTGCCAGTAGAACGCCCGGGACAGGGGACACCGGGGAGCTGTTTTTT. The chain has TRBV19 and TRBJ2-2, with TRBD1 identical over 10 bases. This CDR3 contains 16 residues. The germline V gene has CDR1 LNHDA and CDR2 SQIVND (reference sequence). V lost 6 bases, J lost 3 bases, and 7 bases stayed unmatched.

The chain uses TRBV20-1 and TRBJ2-1; 13 bases fit TRBD2. CDR3 size: 15 residues. The V segment lost 3 bases and the J segment 4 bases; nucleotides outside the gene matches: 3. The germline V gene has CDR1 DFQATT and CDR2 SNEGSKA (reference sequence). This CDR3 is CSASGTSGVYNEQFF. DNA for the CDR3: TGCAGTGCTAGTGGGACTAGCGGGGTGTACAATGAGCAGTTCTTC.

This rearrangement joins TRBV19 to TRBJ1-3; 7 nucleotides line up with TRBD1. After removal of 8 bases from V and 6 bases from J, the junction contained 10 bases not matched to a gene. The CDR3 runs to 14 residues. From germline, CDR1 is LNHDA and CDR2 SQIVND (reference sequence). CDR3 in amino acids: CASSGQAGVNTIYF. The CDR3 DNA reads TGTGCCAGTTCCGGACAGGCCGGGGTAAACACCATATATTTT.